Only a few counts were recorded for the clone carrying this T cell receptor (beta chain). These data are taken from a study of T-cell memory formation after mild COVID-19. TCRdb reanalysed the 5' RACE reads using MiXCR and keeps one entry per CDR3 protein. Among 250,000 to 400,000 distinct CDR3 sequences listed, approximately 15% were seen once. Trimming removed 8 bases at V and 7 bases at J, with 10 bases between. The CDR3 has 11 residues. The germline V gene encodes CDR1 SNHLY and CDR2 FYNNEI. Specimen: PBMCs or a T cell subset sorted from them (not recorded which). The J gene is TRBJ2-3, the V gene TRBV2; D is ambiguous. This receptor was taken from a man aged 18 to 30 who had mild COVID-19 (a few samples of this study predate the infection). Cell type and time point are not known. DNA for the CDR3: TGTGCCAGCCCCGAAACGAATACGCAGTATTTT. This translates into CASPETNTQYF.